This T cell receptor beta chain derives from a study of blood T cell repertoires in COVID-19. Produced via immunoSEQ multiplex PCR; TCRdb's table is partial and in-frame only. The sample includes around 300,000 clones, around 82% of them seen just once. CDR1 and CDR2 (germline): SQVTM, ANQGSEA. This CDR3 region has 12 residues. Trimming left V 3 bases short and J 8 bases short, with 13 bases between. Material: peripheral blood. The sequence derives from a woman aged 50 to 60 who had recovered from COVID-19. The rearrangement joins TRBV29-1 to TRBJ1-2; D might be TRBD1 (5 bases). CDR3 region: CSVEKSGEGYTF. In DNA form, the CDR3 reads TGCAGCGTTGAGAAATCGGGGGAGGGCTACACCTTC.